This paragraph covers one T cell receptor (beta chain) sequence. Its matching antigen is unknown. This record belongs to a study of T cell repertoires in cytomegalovirus infection. The wider study: Recently identified HLA-C-restricted CMV epitopes and well-studied HLA-B-restricted CMV epitopes were used by the study. It can be stated that public TCR beta signatures indicated CMV infection as well as a matching HLA type.

Study results and limitations: There were HLA-C-restricted CMV-specific TCR beta clonotypes dominating the ex vivo response.

V lost 6 bases and J lost 2; bases outside the gene matches: 9. The CDR3 sequence is 17 residues long. CDR1 is ENHRY and CDR2 is SYGVKD in the germline V gene. One entry per CDR3 protein, called by TCRdb with MiXCR from the reads. The data contain roughly 800,000 distinct CDR3 sequences, about 29% of them singletons. This specimen consisted of cultured CD8+ T cells from PBMCs, obtained from culture after CMV antigen stimulation. The clonotype originates from a human donor in good health (CMV status not recorded). Some clones in this sample may be carry-over from other donors' samples. The J gene is TRBJ2-3, the V gene TRBV10-3, with 12 positions matching TRBD2. In DNA form, the CDR3 reads TGTGCCATCAGGACGCGGACTAGCGGGGCTAACACAGATACGCAGTATTTT. Amino acids: CAIRTRTSGANTDTQYF.